This entry features one T cell receptor beta chain sequence. The data were taken from a study of radiotherapy plus CTLA-4 blockade in lung cancer. Background on the study: Patients showed objective responses in roughly 18% of cases, and disease control was achieved by roughly 30%.

Some clones are missing from TCRdb's copy, which holds only in-frame ones; the method was immunoSEQ multiplex PCR. The profile shows 60,000 to 70,000 clones, roughly 85% of them singletons. Deletions cut 5 bases from V and 3 bases from J, with 10 bases between. Germline CDR1 MNHEY, CDR2 SVGAGI. This CDR3 comprises 13 residues. The study treated chemo-refractory metastatic non-small-cell lung cancer patients with focal radiation plus ipilimumab CTLA-4 blockade. The sequencing here drew on peripheral blood, taken from a patient treated with radiotherapy plus ipilimumab. This sequence originates from a human donor with non-small cell lung cancer who had a complete response to radiotherapy plus ipilimumab. J is TRBJ1-2 and V is TRBV6-5; weak D call: TRBD1 (6 bases). The CDR3 nucleotides read TGTGCCAGCAGTCAAGGACAGTACTATGGCTACACCTTC. It translates to CASSQGQYYGYTF.